The sequence of this T cell receptor (beta chain) was determined in a study of beta chain features in type 1 diabetes. This CDR3 spans 13 amino acids. Germline CDR1 and CDR2: MGHDK and SYGVNS. The germline V and J ends were trimmed by 8 bases and 2 bases, with 13 bases remaining between them. Of the isolated RNA, all was reverse transcribed, and so the sequenced material was expressed TCRB transcripts. TCRdb's copy holds only in-frame clones and misses some; the assay was immunoSEQ multiplex PCR. The sample shows about 660,000 clones, around 15% of them seen only once. Of note for this clone: Antigen: not known.

Study results and limitations: All four CD4+ subsets of Type 1 diabetes patients contained TCRB CDR3s that were moderately but significantly shorter. An over-representation of cells with high TCR expression could result from cDNA sequencing.

The specimen sequenced was naive CD4+ T cells from blood. The chain is built from TRBV25-1 and TRBJ2-7, with D possibly TRBD1 on 5 matching bases. The TCR was taken from a young man with type 1 diabetes. The CDR3 protein is CASAAAGTYEQYF. The DNA of the CDR3 is TGTGCCAGCGCCGCGGCAGGGACCTACGAGCAGTACTTC.